This TCR beta chain came from a study of Graves' ophthalmopathy and Graves' hyperthyroidism. Amplification from RNA transcripts yielded the TCR beta CDR3 regions. First-round RT-PCR with HTBI primers preceded a second-round multiplex PCR. In TCRdb, the multiplex PCR reads were re-called with MiXCR into one record per CDR3 protein. The data contain about 590,000 distinct CDR3 sequences, about 35% of them singletons. This clonotype was counted a few times. What it binds is not known. Pregnant or lactating patients and those with other autoimmune diseases or uncontrolled infections were excluded. Study observations and caveats: Most expanded clonotypes in thyroid above 0.001 frequency also showed up in blood.

CDR1 SGHDT and CDR2 YYEEEE come from the germline V gene. Trimming cost V 4 bases and J 2 bases; bases outside gene matches: 7. The CDR3 contains 18 residues. This sequence was found in an adult man with Graves' hyperthyroidism. Source material: peripheral blood or thyroid tissue (not recorded which). V usage is TRBV5-6 and J usage is TRBJ2-2; 14 bases agree with TRBD2. The DNA of the CDR3 is TGTGCCAGCAGCGCCCTGGGACTAGCGGGGGCAAACACCGGGGAGCTGTTTTTT. It codes for CASSALGLAGANTGELFF.